The clone carrying this TCR beta chain was detected ten times or more. Antigen: not known. Time point denoted: newly diagnosed GD, antithyroid drugs for less than 3 months. The TCR library was made from RNA that had been extracted from PBMCs in TRIzol. The sample originates from a study of regulatory T cells in long-lasting Graves disease. Study at large: Graves' patients (newly diagnosed) had been on antithyroid drugs under 3 months. Study outcomes and limitations: Newly diagnosed disease favored TRBV20-1 and TRBJ2-1 over persistent disease. Small sample size may have lowered accuracy.

For TCR beta, libraries came from iRepertoire HTBI primers and Arm-PCR of CDR3 regions. Each CDR3 protein gets one entry after TCRdb re-called the multiplex PCR reads with MiXCR. The sample holds 400,000 to 500,000 distinct CDR3 sequences, 16% seen once. This CDR3 has 15 amino acids. The ends lost 5 bases at V and 2 bases at J; junction bases unmatched: 1. Germline V gene lookup returns CDR1 SGHNT and CDR2 YENEEA. These data are also associated with another study on T cells in Graves' hyperthyroidism and ophthalmopathy. Turning to that study: Ophthalmopathy was model-predicted a median roughly six months pre-onset.

The chain links TRBV11-3 to TRBJ2-1, with TRBD2 matching over 12 bases. The sequences come from peripheral blood mononuclear cells (PBMCs), collected at new diagnosis, from a patient treated with antithyroid drugs. The sequence was collected from a woman in her thirties with Graves disease. The CDR3 DNA reads TGTGCCAGCAGCCGGACTAGCGGGACCTACAATGAGCAGTTCTTC. Amino acid sequence: CASSRTSGTYNEQFF.